The rows below give T cell receptor beta chains drawn from one sample of a study of graft-versus-host responses after intestinal transplantation. For these receptors, no antigen is known. Some clones are missing from TCRdb's copy, which holds only in-frame ones; the method was immunoSEQ multiplex PCR. The sample consists of around 99,000 clones, roughly 86% of them appearing once. The sequenced sample was unstimulated CD4+ T cells sorted from spleen or lymph node cells, obtained before transplant. The receptor source for this set is a human donor who was the organ donor for an intestinal transplant. Both conserved end residues are part of each CDR3. The order of the fields is clone size, V gene, J gene, D gene, CDR3 protein, CDR3 DNA. D genes are given only for firm matches. Only some rows state a clone size, as once, few, many or a class for expanded clones.

-	TRBV7-2	TRBJ1-3	-	CASSLAWGGSTIYF	TGTGCCAGCAGCTTAGCGTGGGGGGGAAGTACCATATATTTT
-	TRBV19	TRBJ2-3	TRBD2	CASHGLADNTDTQYF	TGTGCCAGCCATGGACTAGCGGACAACACAGATACGCAGTATTTT
-	TRBV6-5	TRBJ1-4	-	CASSGGTVNEKLFF	TGTGCCAGCAGTGGGGGGACGGTTAATGAAAAACTGTTTTTT
-	TRBV4-1	TRBJ1-2	-	CASSQLGQRDYGYTF	TGCGCCAGCAGCCAATTAGGCCAGAGGGACTATGGCTACACCTTC
-	TRBV6-1	TRBJ2-7	-	CASRGDSYEQYF	TGTGCCAGCAGGGGAGACAGCTACGAGCAGTACTTC
-	TRBV6-5	TRBJ2-5	-	CASSFQGRETQYF	TGTGCCAGCAGTTTCCAGGGACGGGAGACCCAGTACTTC
-	TRBV6-5	TRBJ2-7	-	CASSYSPGKYEQYF	TGTGCCAGCAGTTACTCGCCAGGGAAATACGAGCAGTACTTC
-	TRBV7-6	TRBJ2-7	-	CASSLPSPCFEQYF	TGTGCCAGCAGCTTACCCTCTCCTTGTTTCGAGCAGTACTTC
-	TRBV6-5	TRBJ2-7	-	CASRLKTRAEQYF	TGTGCCAGCAGACTCAAAACCAGGGCCGAGCAGTACTTC
-	TRBV5-1	TRBJ2-5	-	CASSLEAAETQYF	TGCGCCAGCAGCTTGGAGGCAGCAGAGACCCAGTACTTC
-	TRBV9	TRBJ2-3	-	CASSVGTGFTDTQYF	TGTGCCAGCAGCGTAGGAACAGGGTTCACAGATACGCAGTATTTT
-	TRBV13	TRBJ1-1	TRBD1	CASSAGQGITEAFF	TGTGCCAGCAGCGCTGGACAGGGTATAACTGAAGCTTTCTTT
-	TRBV6-6	TRBJ2-7	-	CASNPGPRGFYEQYF	TGTGCCAGCAATCCGGGACCGAGGGGATTCTACGAGCAGTACTTC
-	TRBV30	TRBJ1-2	-	CAWSLGPGGYTF	TGTGCCTGGAGTTTGGGACCTGGGGGCTACACCTTC
-	TRBV6-6	TRBJ2-2	TRBD1	CASRDRVNGELFF	TGTGCCAGCAGAGACAGGGTTAACGGGGAGCTGTTTTTT
-	TRBV5-1	TRBJ2-1	-	CASSPPRPPYNEQFF	TGCGCCAGCAGCCCCCCCCGGCCACCATACAATGAGCAGTTCTTC
-	TRBV5-4	TRBJ2-1	-	CASSLPESSNEQFF	TGTGCCAGCAGCTTACCGGAGTCTTCCAATGAGCAGTTCTTC
-	TRBV5-4	TRBJ1-5	TRBD1	CASSLAGGGQPQHF	TGTGCCAGCAGCTTGGCAGGGGGCGGGCAGCCCCAGCATTTT
once	TRBV10-2	TRBJ2-7	TRBD1	CASTRDRGSYEQYF	TGCGCCAGTACCCGGGACAGGGGGTCCTACGAGCAGTACTTC
-	TRBV5-1	TRBJ2-1	TRBD1	CASSLQGTGTFEQFF	TGCGCCAGCAGCTTGCAGGGGACAGGGACTTTTGAGCAGTTCTTC
-	TRBV29-1	TRBJ2-7	TRBD1	CSVDWDRGNEQYF	TGCAGCGTTGACTGGGACAGGGGGAATGAGCAGTACTTC
once	TRBV6-1	TRBJ1-2	-	CASSEGRTEGVPNYGYTF	TGTGCCAGCAGTGAAGGAAGGACGGAAGGAGTACCGAACTATGGCTACACCTTC
-	TRBV19	TRBJ2-7	TRBD2	CASSNQREGIYEQYF	TGTGCCAGTAGTAATCAGCGGGAAGGAATCTACGAGCAGTACTTC
-	TRBV5-1	TRBJ2-7	TRBD1	CASSWTGSSYEQYF	TGCGCCAGCAGCTGGACAGGAAGTTCCTACGAGCAGTACTTC
-	TRBV4-1	TRBJ2-1	-	CASSLIIRVSSYNEQFF	TGCGCCAGCAGCCTAATAATCCGGGTGAGCTCCTACAATGAGCAGTTCTTC
-	TRBV7-3	TRBJ2-3	TRBD1	CASSRFGGRGSPDTQYF	TGTGCCAGCAGCCGATTTGGGGGCAGGGGGTCCCCAGATACGCAGTATTTT
-	TRBV5-1	TRBJ2-7	TRBD2	CASSRTGTSGLYEQYF	TGCGCCAGCAGCCGGACCGGGACTAGCGGGCTGTACGAGCAGTACTTC
-	TRBV27	TRBJ2-3	-	CASRPTRRLTDTQYF	TGTGCCAGCAGGCCGACTAGGCGACTCACAGATACGCAGTATTTT
-	TRBV11-1	TRBJ2-1	-	CASTQSPASNEQFF	TGTGCCAGCACCCAATCCCCGGCTAGCAATGAGCAGTTCTTC
-	TRBV5-1	TRBJ1-2	-	CASSLGLQGGIYGYTF	TGCGCCAGCAGCTTGGGACTCCAGGGTGGAATCTATGGCTACACCTTC
few	TRBV5-1	TRBJ2-6	-	CASSLTGANVLTF	TGCGCCAGCAGCTTGACTGGGGCCAACGTCCTGACTTTC
once	TRBV30	TRBJ2-1	TRBD1	CAWGRTGSFF	TGTGCCTGGGGGCGGACAGGGAGTTTCTTC
-	TRBV4-2	TRBJ2-7	-	CASSLGPMTGVYEQYF	TGTGCCAGCAGCTTGGGCCCTATGACGGGTGTGTACGAGCAGTACTTC
-	TRBV19	TRBJ2-1	-	CASNRQGRISNEQFF	TGTGCCAGTAATAGGCAGGGGCGGATCTCCAATGAGCAGTTCTTC
once	TRBV6-6	TRBJ2-7	-	CASSYDNGAYEQYF	TGTGCCAGCAGTTATGATAATGGGGCCTACGAGCAGTACTTC
few	TRBV20-1	TRBJ2-7	-	CSAGWVGEQYF	TGCAGTGCTGGGTGGGTGGGCGAGCAGTACTTC
-	TRBV7-3	TRBJ1-2	-	CASSLGLDYGYTF	TGTGCCAGCAGCCTAGGGCTTGACTATGGCTACACCTTC
-	TRBV5-1	TRBJ2-7	-	CASSYGSPYEQYF	TGCGCCAGCAGCTACGGGTCCCCGTACGAGCAGTACTTC
once	TRBV5-1	TRBJ1-1	-	CASSLTPGNTEAFF	TGCGCCAGCAGCTTGACTCCGGGGAACACTGAAGCTTTCTTT
-	TRBV6-6	TRBJ1-5	-	CASTKDSNQPQHF	TGTGCCAGCACCAAAGACAGCAATCAGCCCCAGCATTTT
-	TRBV5-1	TRBJ1-4	TRBD1	CASSLGGQGGEKLFF	TGCGCCAGCAGCTTGGGCGGACAGGGAGGGGAAAAACTGTTTTTT
once	TRBV7-2	TRBJ2-5	-	CASSLVSSQETQYF	TGTGCCAGCAGCTTAGTCAGCAGTCAAGAGACCCAGTACTTC
-	TRBV6-5	TRBJ2-3	-	CASRGLATDTQYF	TGTGCCAGCAGGGGCCTAGCGACAGATACGCAGTATTTT
-	TRBV9	TRBJ2-1	-	CASSVVSAVTYNEQFF	TGTGCCAGCAGCGTAGTATCGGCGGTTACCTACAATGAGCAGTTCTTC
-	TRBV7-2	TRBJ1-6	-	CASSTRQNSPLHF	TGTGCCAGCAGCACCCGACAGAATTCACCCCTCCACTTT